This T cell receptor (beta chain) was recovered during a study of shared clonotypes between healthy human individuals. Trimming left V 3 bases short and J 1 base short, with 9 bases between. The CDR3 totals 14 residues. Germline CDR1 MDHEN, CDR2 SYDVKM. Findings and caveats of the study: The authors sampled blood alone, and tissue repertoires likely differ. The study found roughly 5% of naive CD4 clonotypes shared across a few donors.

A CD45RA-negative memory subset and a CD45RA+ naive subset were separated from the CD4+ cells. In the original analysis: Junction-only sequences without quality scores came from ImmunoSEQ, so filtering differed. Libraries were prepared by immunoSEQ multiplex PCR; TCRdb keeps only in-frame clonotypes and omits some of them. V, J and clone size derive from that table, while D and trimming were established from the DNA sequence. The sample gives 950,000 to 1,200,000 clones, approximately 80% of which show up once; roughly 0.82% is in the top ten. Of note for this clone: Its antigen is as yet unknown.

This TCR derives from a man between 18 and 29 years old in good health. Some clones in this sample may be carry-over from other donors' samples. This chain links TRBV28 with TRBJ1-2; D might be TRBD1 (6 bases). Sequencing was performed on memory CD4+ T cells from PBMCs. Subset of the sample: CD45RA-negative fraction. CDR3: CASSLGHHNYGYTF. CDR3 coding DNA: TGTGCCAGCAGTTTGGGACACCATAACTATGGCTACACCTTC.